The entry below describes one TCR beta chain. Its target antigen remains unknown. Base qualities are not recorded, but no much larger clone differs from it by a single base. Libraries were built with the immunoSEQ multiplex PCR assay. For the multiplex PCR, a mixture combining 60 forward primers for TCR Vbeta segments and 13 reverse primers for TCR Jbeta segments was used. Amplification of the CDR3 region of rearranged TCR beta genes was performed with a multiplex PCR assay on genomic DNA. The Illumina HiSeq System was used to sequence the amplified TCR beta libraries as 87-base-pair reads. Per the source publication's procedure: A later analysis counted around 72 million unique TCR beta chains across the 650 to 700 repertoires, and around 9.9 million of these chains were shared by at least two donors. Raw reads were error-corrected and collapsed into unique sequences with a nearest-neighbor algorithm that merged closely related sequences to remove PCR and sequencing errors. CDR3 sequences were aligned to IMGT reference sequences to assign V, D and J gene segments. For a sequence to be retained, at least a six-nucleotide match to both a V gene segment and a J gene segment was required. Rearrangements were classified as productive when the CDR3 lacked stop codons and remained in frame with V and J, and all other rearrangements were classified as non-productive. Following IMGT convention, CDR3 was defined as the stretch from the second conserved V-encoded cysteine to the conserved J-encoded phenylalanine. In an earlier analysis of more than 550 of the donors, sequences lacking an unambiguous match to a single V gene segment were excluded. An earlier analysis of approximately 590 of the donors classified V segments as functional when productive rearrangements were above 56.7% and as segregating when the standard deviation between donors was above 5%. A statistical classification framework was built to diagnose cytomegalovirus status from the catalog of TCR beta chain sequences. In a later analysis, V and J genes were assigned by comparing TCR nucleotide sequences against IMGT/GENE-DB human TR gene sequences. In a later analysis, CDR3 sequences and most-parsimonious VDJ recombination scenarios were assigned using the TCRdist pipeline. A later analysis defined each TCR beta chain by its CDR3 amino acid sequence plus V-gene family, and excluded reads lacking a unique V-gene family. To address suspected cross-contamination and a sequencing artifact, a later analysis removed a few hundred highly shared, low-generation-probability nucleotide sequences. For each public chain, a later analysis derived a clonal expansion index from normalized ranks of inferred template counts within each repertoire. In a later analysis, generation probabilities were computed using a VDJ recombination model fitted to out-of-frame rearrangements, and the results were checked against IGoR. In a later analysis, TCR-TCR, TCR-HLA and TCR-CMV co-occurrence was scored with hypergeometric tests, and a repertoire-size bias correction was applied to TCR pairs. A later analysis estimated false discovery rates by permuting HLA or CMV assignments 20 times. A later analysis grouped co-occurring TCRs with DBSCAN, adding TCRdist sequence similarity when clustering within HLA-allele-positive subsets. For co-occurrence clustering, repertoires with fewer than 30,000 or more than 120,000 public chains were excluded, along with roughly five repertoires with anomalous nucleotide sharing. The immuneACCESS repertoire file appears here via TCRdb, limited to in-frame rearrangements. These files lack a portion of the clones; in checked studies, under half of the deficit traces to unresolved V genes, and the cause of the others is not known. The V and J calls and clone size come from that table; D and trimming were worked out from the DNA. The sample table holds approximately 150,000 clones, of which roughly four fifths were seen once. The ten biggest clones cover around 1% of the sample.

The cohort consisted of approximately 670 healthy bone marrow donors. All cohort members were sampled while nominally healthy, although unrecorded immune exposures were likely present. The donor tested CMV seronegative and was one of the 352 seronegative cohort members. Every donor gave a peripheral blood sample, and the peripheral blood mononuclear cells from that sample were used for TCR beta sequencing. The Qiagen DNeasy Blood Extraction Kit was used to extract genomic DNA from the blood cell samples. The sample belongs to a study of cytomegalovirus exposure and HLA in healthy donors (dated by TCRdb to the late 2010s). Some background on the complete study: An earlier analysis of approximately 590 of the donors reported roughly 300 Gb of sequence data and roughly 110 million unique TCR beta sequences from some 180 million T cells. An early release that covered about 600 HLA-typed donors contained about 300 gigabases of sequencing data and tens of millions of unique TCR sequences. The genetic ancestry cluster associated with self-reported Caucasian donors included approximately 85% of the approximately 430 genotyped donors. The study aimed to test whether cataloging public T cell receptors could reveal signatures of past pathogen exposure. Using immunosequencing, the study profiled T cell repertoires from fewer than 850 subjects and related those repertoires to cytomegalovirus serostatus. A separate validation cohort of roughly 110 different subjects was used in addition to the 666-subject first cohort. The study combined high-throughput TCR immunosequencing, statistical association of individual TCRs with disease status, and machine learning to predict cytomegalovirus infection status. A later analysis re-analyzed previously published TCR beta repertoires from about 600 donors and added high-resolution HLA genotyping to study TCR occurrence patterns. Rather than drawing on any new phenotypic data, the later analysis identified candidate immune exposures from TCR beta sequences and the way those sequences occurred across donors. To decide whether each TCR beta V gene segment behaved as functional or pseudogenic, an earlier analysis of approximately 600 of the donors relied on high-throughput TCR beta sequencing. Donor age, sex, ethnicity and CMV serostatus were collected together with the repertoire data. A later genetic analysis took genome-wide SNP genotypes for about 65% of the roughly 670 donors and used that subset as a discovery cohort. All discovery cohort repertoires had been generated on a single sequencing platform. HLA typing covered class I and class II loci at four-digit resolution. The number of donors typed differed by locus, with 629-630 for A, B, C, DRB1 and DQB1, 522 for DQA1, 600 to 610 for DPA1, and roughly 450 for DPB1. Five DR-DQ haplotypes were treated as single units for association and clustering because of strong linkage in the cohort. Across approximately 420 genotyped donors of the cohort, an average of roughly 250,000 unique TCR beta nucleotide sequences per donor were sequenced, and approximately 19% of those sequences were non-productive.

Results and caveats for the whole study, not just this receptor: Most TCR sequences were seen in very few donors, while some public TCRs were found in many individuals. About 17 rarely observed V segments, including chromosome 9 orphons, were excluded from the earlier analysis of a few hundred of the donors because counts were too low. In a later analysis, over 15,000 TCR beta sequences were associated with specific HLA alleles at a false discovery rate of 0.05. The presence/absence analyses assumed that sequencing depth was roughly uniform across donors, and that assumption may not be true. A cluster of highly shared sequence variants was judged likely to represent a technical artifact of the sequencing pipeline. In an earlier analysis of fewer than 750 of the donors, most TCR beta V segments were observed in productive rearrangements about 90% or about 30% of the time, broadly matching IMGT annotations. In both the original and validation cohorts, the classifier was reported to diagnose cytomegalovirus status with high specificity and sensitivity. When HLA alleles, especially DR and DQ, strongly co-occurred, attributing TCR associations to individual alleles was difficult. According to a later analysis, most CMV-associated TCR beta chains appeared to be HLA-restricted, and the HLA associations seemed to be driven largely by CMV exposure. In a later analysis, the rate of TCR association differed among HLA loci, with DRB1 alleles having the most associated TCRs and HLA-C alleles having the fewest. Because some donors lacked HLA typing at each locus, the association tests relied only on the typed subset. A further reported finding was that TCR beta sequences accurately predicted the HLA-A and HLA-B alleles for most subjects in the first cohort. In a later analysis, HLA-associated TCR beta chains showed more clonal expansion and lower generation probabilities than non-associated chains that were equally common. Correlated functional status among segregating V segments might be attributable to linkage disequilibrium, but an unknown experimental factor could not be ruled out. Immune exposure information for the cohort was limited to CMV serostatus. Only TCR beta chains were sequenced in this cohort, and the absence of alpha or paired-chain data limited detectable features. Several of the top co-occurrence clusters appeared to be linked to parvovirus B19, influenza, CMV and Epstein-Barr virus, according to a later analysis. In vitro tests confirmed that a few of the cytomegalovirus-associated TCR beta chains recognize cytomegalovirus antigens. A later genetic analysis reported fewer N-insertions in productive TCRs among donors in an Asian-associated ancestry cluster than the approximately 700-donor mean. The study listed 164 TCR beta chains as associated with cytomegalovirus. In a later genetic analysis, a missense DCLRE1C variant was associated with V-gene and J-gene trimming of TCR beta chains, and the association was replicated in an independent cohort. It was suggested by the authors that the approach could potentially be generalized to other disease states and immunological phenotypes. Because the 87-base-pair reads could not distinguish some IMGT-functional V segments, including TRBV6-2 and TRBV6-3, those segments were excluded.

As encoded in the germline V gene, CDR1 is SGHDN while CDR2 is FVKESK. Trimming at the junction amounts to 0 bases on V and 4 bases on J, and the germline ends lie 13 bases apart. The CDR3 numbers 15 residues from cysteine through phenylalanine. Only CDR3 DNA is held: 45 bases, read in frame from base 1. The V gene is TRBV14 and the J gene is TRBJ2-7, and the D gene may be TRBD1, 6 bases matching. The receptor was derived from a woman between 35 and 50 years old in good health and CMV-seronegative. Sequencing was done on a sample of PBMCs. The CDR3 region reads CASSQEAGGQYEQYF. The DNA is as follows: TGTGCCAGCAGCCAAGAGGCGGGCGGACAGTACGAGCAGTACTTC.